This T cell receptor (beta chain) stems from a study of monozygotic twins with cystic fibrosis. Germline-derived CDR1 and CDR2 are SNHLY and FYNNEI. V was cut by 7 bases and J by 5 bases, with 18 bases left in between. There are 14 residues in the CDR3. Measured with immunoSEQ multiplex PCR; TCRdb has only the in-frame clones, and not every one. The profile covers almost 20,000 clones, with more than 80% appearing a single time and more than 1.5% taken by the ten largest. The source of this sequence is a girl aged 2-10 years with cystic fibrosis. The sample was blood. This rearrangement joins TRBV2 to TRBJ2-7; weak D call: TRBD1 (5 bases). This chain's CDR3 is CASTDPQGINEQYF. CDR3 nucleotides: TGTGCCAGCACCGACCCCCAGGGAATCAACGAGCAGTACTTC.